One and the same sample provided the 21 T cell receptor beta chains below, sequenced in a study of blood T cell repertoires in COVID-19. Produced via immunoSEQ multiplex PCR; TCRdb's table is partial and in-frame only. The top ten clones hold over 0.8% of a sample with under 300,000 clones, around 90% of them seen once. The source material was peripheral blood. All receptors derive from a man aged 30 to 45 with COVID-19, enrolled during active disease.

The chain links TRBV3-1 (or the pseudogene TRBV3-2) to TRBJ1-5; no clear D gene. The CDR3 covers 14 residues. In germline, CDR1 is LGHDT, CDR2 YNNKEL (reference sequence). V was cut by 0 bases and J by 4 bases, with 7 bases left in between. The CDR3 region has the DNA TGTGCCAGCAGCCAAGATCCCGGGAATCAGCCCCAGCATTTT. This encodes CASSQDPGNQPQHF.

The rearrangement joins TRBV18 to TRBJ2-7; 7 bases map to TRBD2. Germline V gives CDR1 KGHSH, CDR2 LQKENI. The length of the CDR3 is 14 residues. V was clipped by 2 bases and J by 2 bases; unmatched bases: 3. Here the CDR3 DNA reads TGTGCCAGCTCACCAGGGGGGGATCCCTACGAGCAGTACTTC. This sequence encodes CASSPGGDPYEQYF.

The gene calls are TRBV20-1 and TRBJ1-2; D gene uncertain. The germline V gene encodes CDR1 DFQATT and CDR2 SNEGSKA (reference sequence). The CDR3 runs to 11 residues. The V end lost 3 bases, the J end lost 5 bases, and 7 bases lay between the germline ends. CDR3 nucleotide sequence: TGCAGTGCTAGGGTACAGTATGGCTACACCTTC. Protein sequence: CSARVQYGYTF.

The V call is TRBV29-1, the J call TRBJ1-2, with no clear D. The length of the CDR3 is 12 residues. The germline V gene encodes CDR1 SQVTM and CDR2 ANQGSEA. Deletions cut 7 bases from V and 3 bases from J, with 12 bases between. The CDR3 is CSALSRDYGYTF. CDR3 DNA: TGCAGCGCCCTGTCCCGGGACTATGGCTACACCTTC.

The rearrangement uses TRBV7-9 and TRBJ1-2; a possible D gene is TRBD1 (5 bases). This CDR3 has 13 amino acids. CDR1 is SEHNR and CDR2 is FQNEAQ in the germline V gene (reference sequence). The V gene lost 3 bases and the J gene lost 7 bases, with 12 bases spanning the gap. The CDR3 reads CASSFQGLGGYTF. CDR3 DNA: TGTGCCAGCAGCTTTCAGGGCTTGGGTGGCTACACCTTC.

V is TRBV6-5 and J is TRBJ2-7, with D possibly matching TRBD1 (5 bases). V gave up 9 bases and J gave up 3 bases, with 15 bases separating them. The CDR3 covers 13 residues. In germline, CDR1 is MNHEY, CDR2 SVGAGI. The CDR3 bases are TGTGCCAGGAAGGGGCAGGGTGGCTACGAGCAGTACTTC. Translation: CARKGQGGYEQYF.

This clone was recorded once. The chain links TRBV27 to TRBJ1-2; 10 bases are shared with TRBD1. CDR1 and CDR2 (germline): MNHEY, SMNVEV (reference sequence). CDR3 size: 15 residues. Trimming at V came to 5 bases and at J to 5 bases, leaving 8 bases not matched to a gene. CDR3 loop: CASSPRQGAPYGYTF. DNA for the CDR3: TGTGCCAGCAGTCCCAGACAGGGGGCGCCTTATGGCTACACCTTC.

V and J are TRBV4-1 and TRBJ2-1, with TRBD1 as a possible D gene (5 bases). V was shortened by 4 bases and J by 2 bases, with 9 bases between the two germline ends. The CDR3 runs to 14 residues. The germline gives CDR1 MGHRA, CDR2 YSYEKL. CDR3 loop: CASSPGQAYNEQFF. The DNA for the CDR3 is TGCGCCAGCAGCCCCGGACAAGCCTACAATGAGCAGTTCTTC.

The J gene is TRBJ1-3, the V gene TRBV30; D gene uncertain. The CDR3 is 12 residues long. Trimming took 2 bases from V and 2 from J, leaving 4 bases between them. Per germline, CDR1 GTSNPN and CDR2 SVGIG (reference sequence). The CDR3 loop reads CAWSRAGNTIYF. The CDR3, as DNA: TGTGCCTGGAGTCGGGCTGGAAACACCATATATTTT.

V is TRBV6-5 and J is TRBJ2-1, with 8 bases lining up with TRBD2. The CDR3 consists of 15 residues. Germline CDR1 reads MNHEY; CDR2 reads SVGAGI. V lost 4 bases and J lost 4; bases outside the gene matches: 6. As DNA, the CDR3 is TGTGCCAGCAGTTCCCTCGGGGGGGCTTACAATGAGCAGTTCTTC. It specifies CASSSLGGAYNEQFF.

This chain uses TRBV30 with TRBJ1-3; unclear D gene. The CDR3 has 11 amino acids. Trimming removed 3 bases at V and 4 bases at J, with 4 bases between. CDR1 is GTSNPN, CDR2 SVGIG, per germline (reference sequence). CDR3 DNA sequence: TGTGCCTGGAGGTTAGGAAACACCATATATTTT. Its protein is CAWRLGNTIYF.

The chain combines TRBV29-1 with TRBJ2-7; 9 nucleotides line up with TRBD1. This CDR3 contains 15 residues. The germline gives CDR1 SQVTM, CDR2 ANQGSEA. V dropped 3 bases and J dropped 4; count of bases not matched to a gene: 10. CDR3 DNA: TGCAGCGTTGATAGAGCCGGGACAGGGAGTTACGAGCAGTACTTC. Translating gives CSVDRAGTGSYEQYF.

Comment on this clone: Other DNA sequences in the sample encode the same CDR3. The gene calls are TRBV5-4 and TRBJ1-3; the D gene is possibly TRBD1 (6 bases). The CDR3 runs 14 residues. V lost 0 bases to trimming and J lost 2 bases, with 6 bases between them. In germline, CDR1 is SGHNT, CDR2 YYREEE (reference sequence). CDR3 sequence (DNA): TGTGCCAGCAGCTTGGCAGGGGCTGGAAACACCATATATTTT. It encodes CASSLAGAGNTIYF.

The genes are TRBV18 and TRBJ2-1; 8 bases match TRBD2. The CDR3 sequence is 20 residues long. Germline CDR1 reads KGHSH; CDR2 reads LQKENI. The CDR3 region is CPRPPPRRGGAPVVHNEQFF. CDR3 in DNA: TGTCCCCGCCCCCCCCCGCGCCGGGGGGGGGCCCCGGTGGTCCACAATGAGCAGTTCTTC.

The chain is built from TRBV29-1 and TRBJ2-5, with a possible D match to TRBD1 (5 bases). V was cut by 6 bases and J by 0 bases, with 8 bases left in between. Germline CDR1 is SQVTM and CDR2 is ANQGSEA. The CDR3 sequence is 12 residues long. The CDR3 is CSVGVNQETQYF. The CDR3 DNA sequence: TGCAGCGTAGGGGTAAACCAAGAGACCCAGTACTTC. Drawing the rest from reference TRBV29-1 and TRBJ2-5, the complete variable domain is SAVISQKPSRDICQRGTSLTIQCQVDSQVTMMFWYRQQPGQSLTLIATANQGSEATYESGFVIDKFPISRPNLTFSTLTVSNMSPEDSSIYLCSVGVNQETQYFGPGTRLLVL.

This chain uses TRBV2 with TRBJ1-4, with D uncertain. From germline, CDR1 is SNHLY and CDR2 FYNNEI. Trimming cost V 6 bases and J 8 bases, with 13 bases left between them. The CDR3 covers 13 residues. The CDR3 reads CASRESIGEKLFF. CDR3 coding DNA: TGTGCCAGCAGGGAGTCGATCGGGGAAAAACTGTTTTTT.

The chain has TRBV4-2 and TRBJ2-2; a weak D match, TRBD2 (7 bases). The germline gives CDR1 LGHNA, CDR2 YNFKEQ. The V gene lost 4 bases and the J gene lost 6 bases, with 18 bases spanning the gap. This CDR3 has 16 residues. CDR3 loop: CASSLNGGGAPGELFF. CDR3 DNA: TGTGCCAGCAGCCTGAATGGAGGGGGGGCCCCCGGGGAGCTGTTTTTT.

This chain connects TRBV19 to TRBJ2-2, with D uncertain. Trimming removed 11 bases at V and 2 bases at J, with 18 bases between. Germline V lookup: CDR1 LNHDA, CDR2 SQIVND (reference sequence). This CDR3 contains 15 residues. CDR3 amino acids: CASESAELNTGELFF. The DNA for the CDR3 is TGTGCCTCCGAGTCGGCGGAACTCAACACCGGGGAGCTGTTTTTT.

To note about this clone: The junction shows a germline mismatch at one end, possibly a read error. The rearrangement joins TRBV2 to TRBJ1-3; D not certain. The CDR3 has 15 amino acids. Germline values: CDR1 SNHLY, CDR2 FYNNEI. The CDR3 sequence: CASREGLTSGDTIYF. As DNA, the CDR3 is TGTGCCAGCAGGGAAGGGTTGACGAGCGGGGACACCATATATTTT.

This clone has just one count. The chain carries TRBV5-6 and TRBJ1-6; unclear D gene. Germline lookup yields CDR1 SGHDT and CDR2 YYEEEE. V was cut by 4 bases and J by 6 bases, with 20 bases left in between. The CDR3 runs 17 residues. CDR3: CASSPPPQHRVNSPLHF. The CDR3 DNA sequence: TGTGCCAGCAGCCCCCCTCCCCAACACAGAGTTAATTCACCCCTCCACTTT.

This sequence joins TRBV10-3 and TRBJ1-6; D is possibly TRBD1 (6 bases). Deletions cut 2 bases from V and 8 bases from J, with 13 bases between. The CDR3 length is 15 residues. Germline lookup yields CDR1 ENHRY and CDR2 SYGVKD. The CDR3 DNA reads TGTGCCATCAGTGAGAGACCCCAGGGGTATTCACCCCTCCACTTT. This encodes CAISERPQGYSPLHF.